These 8 T cell receptor beta chains came from one sample sequenced in a study of human T cells and chemical hapten exposure. TCRdb re-analysed the RACE reads in MiXCR, keeping a single row per CDR3 protein. The repertoire includes approximately 96,000 distinct CDR3 sequences, 9.3% of them detected once, and 2% to 2.5% sits in the top ten. Time point reported: patch test 2, 6 weeks after DPC sensitization. As to treatment: therapeutic diphenylcyclopropenone sensitization with weekly scalp DPC. Sequencing used whole blood, obtained in connection with sensitization to the hapten diphenylcyclopropenone (DPC). These receptors all come from a woman aged 40 to 49 with alopecia areata. Some clones in this sample may be carry-over from other donors' samples.

This rearrangement joins TRBV7-6 to TRBJ1-2; D unresolved. Germline V lookup: CDR1 SGHVS, CDR2 FNYEAQ. The CDR3 runs 13 residues. Deletions cut 1 base from V and 2 bases from J, with 5 bases between. DNA of the CDR3: TGTGCCAGCAGCTTAGAACAGAACTATGGCTACACCTTC. It is translated as CASSLEQNYGYTF.

J is TRBJ2-1 and V is TRBV29-1; 9 nucleotides align to TRBD2. Germline CDR1 and CDR2: SQVTM and ANQGSEA. V was pared by 3 bases and J by 4 bases, with 1 base of the junction left unmatched. This CDR3 contains 13 residues. CDR3 region: CSVDTSGYNEQFF. In DNA form, the CDR3 reads TGCAGCGTTGACACTAGCGGGTACAATGAGCAGTTCTTC.

The J gene is TRBJ1-2, the V gene TRBV6-5, with D possibly matching TRBD1 (5 bases). CDR1 is MNHEY, CDR2 SVGAGI, per germline. V lost 5 bases, J lost 6 bases, and 16 bases lay in between. This CDR3 has 14 amino acids. The CDR3 coding sequence is TGTGCCAGCAGTGTTCAGGGAGGTGTTGATGGCTACACCTTC. It specifies CASSVQGGVDGYTF.

On this clonotype itself: One end of the junction fails to match germline, which may point to a read error. J is TRBJ2-3 and V is TRBV9, with 7 bases aligning to TRBD1. This CDR3 comprises 15 residues. Looked up from germline, CDR1 is SGDLS and CDR2 is YYNGEE. CDR3 in DNA: TGTGCCAGCAGCGTAGAGGGGACAGCCTCAGAGACGCAGTATTTT. Amino acids: CASSVEGTASETQYF.

Ten or more counts support this clonotype. The chain employs TRBV27 and TRBJ1-6; TRBD1 matches at 9 bases. This CDR3 spans 14 amino acids. Germline values: CDR1 MNHEY, CDR2 SMNVEV (reference sequence). The V and J ends lost 5 bases and 9 bases, in that order; junction bases with no gene match: 5. The CDR3 sequence: CASSPDRGSSPLHF. CDR3 nucleotides: TGTGCCAGCAGTCCCGACAGGGGGTCTTCACCCCTCCACTTT.

Written as DNA, the CDR3 is TGCGCCAGCAGCTTGAATATGGACTGGAAGAGCTACGAGCAGTACTTC. Translation gives CASSLNMDWKSYEQYF. The rearrangement joins TRBV5-1 to TRBJ2-7, with D possibly TRBD2 on 5 matching bases. CDR1 is SGHRS and CDR2 is YFSETQ in the germline V gene. There are 16 residues in the CDR3. Trimming took 1 base from V and 3 from J, leaving 17 bases between them.

This clonotype was observed at least ten times. The V gene is TRBV20-1, the J gene TRBJ1-6, with a tentative D call TRBD1 (5 bases). The CDR3 extends over 12 amino acids. The V gene lost 5 bases and the J gene lost 7 bases, with 9 bases spanning the gap. From germline, CDR1 is DFQATT and CDR2 SNEGSKA (reference sequence). As DNA, the CDR3 is TGCAGTGCTCGAAACAGGAATTCACCCCTCCACTTT. Its protein product is CSARNRNSPLHF.

The table lists this clonotype with many counts. The chain links TRBV11-2 to TRBJ2-7, with TRBD2 matching over 14 bases. CDR3 length: 16 residues. The ends lost 4 bases at V and 3 bases at J; junction bases unmatched: 5. The germline gives CDR1 SGHAT, CDR2 FQNNGV. The CDR3 DNA is TGTGCCAGCAGCTGGGGACTAGCGGGGGCCCTCTACGAGCAGTACTTC. This translates into CASSWGLAGALYEQYF.